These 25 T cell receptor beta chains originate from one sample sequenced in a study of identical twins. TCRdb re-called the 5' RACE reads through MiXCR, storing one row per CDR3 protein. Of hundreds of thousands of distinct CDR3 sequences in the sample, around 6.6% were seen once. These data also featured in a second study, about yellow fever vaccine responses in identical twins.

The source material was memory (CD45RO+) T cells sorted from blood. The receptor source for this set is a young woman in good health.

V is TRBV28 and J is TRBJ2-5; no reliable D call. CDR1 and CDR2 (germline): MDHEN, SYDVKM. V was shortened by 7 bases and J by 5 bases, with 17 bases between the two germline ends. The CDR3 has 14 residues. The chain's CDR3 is CASTWIYGRETQYF. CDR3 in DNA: TGTGCCAGCACCTGGATATACGGTCGGGAGACCCAGTACTTC.

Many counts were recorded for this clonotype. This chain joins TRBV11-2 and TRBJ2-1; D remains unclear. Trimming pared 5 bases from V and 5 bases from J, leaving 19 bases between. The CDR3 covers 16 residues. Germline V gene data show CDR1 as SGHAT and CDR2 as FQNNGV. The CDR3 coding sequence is TGTGCCAGCAGCACTCGCGGCACCAACCTTAACAATGAGCAGTTCTTC. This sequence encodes CASSTRGTNLNNEQFF.

CDR3 region: CASSWGVEGNEQFF. In nucleotides, the CDR3 is TGTGCCAGCAGTTGGGGGGTGGAAGGCAATGAGCAGTTCTTC. The chain joins TRBV6-2 or TRBV6-3 to TRBJ2-1; possibly TRBD2 for D (6 bases). Trimming pared 4 bases from V and 6 bases from J, leaving 13 bases between. CDR3 size: 14 residues. Germline CDR1 MNHEY, CDR2 SVGEGT.

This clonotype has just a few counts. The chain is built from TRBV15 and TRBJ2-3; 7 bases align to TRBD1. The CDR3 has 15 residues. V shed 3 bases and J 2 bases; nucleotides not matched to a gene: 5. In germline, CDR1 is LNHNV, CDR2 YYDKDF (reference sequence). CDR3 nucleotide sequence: TGTGCCACCAGCAGGGGGACAGCCTCCACAGATACGCAGTATTTT. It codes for CATSRGTASTDTQYF.

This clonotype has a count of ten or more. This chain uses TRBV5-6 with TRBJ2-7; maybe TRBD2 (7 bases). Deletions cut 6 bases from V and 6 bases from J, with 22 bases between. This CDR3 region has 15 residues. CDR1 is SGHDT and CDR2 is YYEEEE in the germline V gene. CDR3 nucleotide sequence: TGTGCCAGCACCCGGGGGCTAGCGGAGGGGTCCGAGCAGTACTTC. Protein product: CASTRGLAEGSEQYF.

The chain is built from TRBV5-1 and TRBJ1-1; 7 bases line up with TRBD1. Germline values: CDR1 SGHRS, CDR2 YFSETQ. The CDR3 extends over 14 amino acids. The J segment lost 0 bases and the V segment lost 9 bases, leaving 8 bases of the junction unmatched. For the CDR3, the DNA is TGCGCCACTCGACAGGGTGAAATGAACACTGAAGCTTTCTTT. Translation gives CATRQGEMNTEAFF.

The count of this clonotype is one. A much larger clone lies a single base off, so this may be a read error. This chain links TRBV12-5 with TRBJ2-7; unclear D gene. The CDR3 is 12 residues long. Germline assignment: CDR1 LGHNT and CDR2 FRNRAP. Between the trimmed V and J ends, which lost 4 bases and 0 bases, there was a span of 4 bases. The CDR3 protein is CASGCASYEQYF. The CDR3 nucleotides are TGTGCTAGTGGTTGTGCCTCCTACGAGCAGTACTTC.

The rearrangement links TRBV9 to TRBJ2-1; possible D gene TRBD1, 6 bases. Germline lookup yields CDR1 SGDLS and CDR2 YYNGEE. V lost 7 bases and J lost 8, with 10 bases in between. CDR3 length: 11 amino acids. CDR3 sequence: CASGQLHEQFF. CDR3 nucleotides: TGTGCCAGCGGACAGCTGCATGAGCAGTTCTTC.

The CDR3 region has the DNA TGTGCCAGCAGTCCCCTCGGACTAGCTGGCGGGGCCAACGTCCTGACTTTC. Translating it yields CASSPLGLAGGANVLTF. The chain links TRBV6-1 to TRBJ2-6, with TRBD2 matching 8 bases. The CDR3 runs to 17 residues. With V trimmed by 5 bases and J by 4 bases, 10 bases remained unmatched. Germline assignment: CDR1 MNHNS and CDR2 SASEGT.

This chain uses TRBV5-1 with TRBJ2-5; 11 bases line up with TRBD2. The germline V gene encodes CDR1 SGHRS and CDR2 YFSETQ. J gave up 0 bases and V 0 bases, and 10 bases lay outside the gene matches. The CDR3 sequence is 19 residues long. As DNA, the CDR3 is TGCGCCAGCAGCTTGGCCTACCTAGCGGGGGGCCTGTACCAAGAGACCCAGTACTTC. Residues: CASSLAYLAGGLYQETQYF. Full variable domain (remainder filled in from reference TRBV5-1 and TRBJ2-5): KAGVTQTPRYLIKTRGQQVTLSCSPISGHRSVSWYQQTPGQGLQFLFEYFSETQRNKGNFPGRFSGRQFSNSRSEMNVSTLELGDSALYLCASSLAYLAGGLYQETQYFGPGTRLLVL.

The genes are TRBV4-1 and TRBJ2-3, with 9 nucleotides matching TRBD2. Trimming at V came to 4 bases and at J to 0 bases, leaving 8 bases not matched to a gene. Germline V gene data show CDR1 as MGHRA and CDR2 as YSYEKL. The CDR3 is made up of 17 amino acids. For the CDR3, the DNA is TGCGCCAGCAGCCCACCCCGGCTAGCGGGGAGCACAGATACGCAGTATTTT. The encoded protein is CASSPPRLAGSTDTQYF.

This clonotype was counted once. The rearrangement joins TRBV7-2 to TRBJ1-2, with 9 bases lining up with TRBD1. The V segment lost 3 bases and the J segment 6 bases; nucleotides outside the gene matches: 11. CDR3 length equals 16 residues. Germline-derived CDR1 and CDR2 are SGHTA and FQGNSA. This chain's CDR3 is CASSFNIYRGPDGYTF. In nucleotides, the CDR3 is TGTGCCAGCAGCTTTAACATTTACAGGGGGCCCGATGGCTACACCTTC.

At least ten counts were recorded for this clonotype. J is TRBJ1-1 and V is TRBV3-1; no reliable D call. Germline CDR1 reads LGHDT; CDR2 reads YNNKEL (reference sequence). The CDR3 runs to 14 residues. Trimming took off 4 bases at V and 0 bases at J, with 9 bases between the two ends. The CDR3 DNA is TGTGCCAGCAGCCGAGGCAGGATGAACACTGAAGCTTTCTTT. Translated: CASSRGRMNTEAFF.

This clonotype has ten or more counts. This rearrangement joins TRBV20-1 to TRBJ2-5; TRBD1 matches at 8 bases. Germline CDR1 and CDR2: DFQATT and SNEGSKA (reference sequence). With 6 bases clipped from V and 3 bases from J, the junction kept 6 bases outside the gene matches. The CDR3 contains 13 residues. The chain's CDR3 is CSAAVTGEETQYF. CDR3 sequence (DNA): TGCAGTGCCGCTGTGACAGGGGAAGAGACCCAGTACTTC.

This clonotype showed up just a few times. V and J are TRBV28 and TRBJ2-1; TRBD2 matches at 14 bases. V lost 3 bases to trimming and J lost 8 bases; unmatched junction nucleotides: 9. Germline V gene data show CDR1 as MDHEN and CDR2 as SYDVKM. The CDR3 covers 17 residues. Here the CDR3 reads CASSFGTSGSGVDEQFF. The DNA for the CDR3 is TGTGCCAGCAGTTTTGGGACTAGCGGGAGTGGGGTCGATGAGCAGTTCTTC. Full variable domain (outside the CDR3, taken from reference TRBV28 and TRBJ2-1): DVKVTQSSRYLVKRTGEKVFLECVQDMDHENMFWYRQDPGLGLRLIYFSYDVKMKEKGDIPEGYSVSREKKERFSLILESASTNQTSMYLCASSFGTSGSGVDEQFFGPGTRLTVL.

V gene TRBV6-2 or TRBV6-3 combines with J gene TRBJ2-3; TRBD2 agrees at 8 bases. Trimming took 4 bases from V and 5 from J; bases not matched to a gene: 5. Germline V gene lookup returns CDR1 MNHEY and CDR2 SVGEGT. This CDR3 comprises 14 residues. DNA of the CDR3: TGTGCCAGCAGTTCGGGACTAGTCTTAGATACGCAGTATTTT. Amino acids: CASSSGLVLDTQYF.

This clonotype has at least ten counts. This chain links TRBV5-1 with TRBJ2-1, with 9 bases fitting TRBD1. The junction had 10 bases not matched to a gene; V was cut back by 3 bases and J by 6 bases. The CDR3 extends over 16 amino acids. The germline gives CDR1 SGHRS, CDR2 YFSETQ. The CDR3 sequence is CASSSSGTGPPNEQFF. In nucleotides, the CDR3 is TGCGCCAGCAGCTCCTCGGGGACAGGGCCCCCCAATGAGCAGTTCTTC.

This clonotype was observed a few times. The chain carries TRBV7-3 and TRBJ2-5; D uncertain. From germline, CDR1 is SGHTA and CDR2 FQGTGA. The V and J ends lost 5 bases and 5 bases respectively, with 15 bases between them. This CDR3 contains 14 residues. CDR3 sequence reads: CASSPIGSGETQYF. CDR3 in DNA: TGTGCCAGCAGCCCTATCGGGTCTGGGGAGACCCAGTACTTC.

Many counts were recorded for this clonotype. The CDR3 here is CASSPGTSGEQFF. The CDR3 nucleotides are TGTGCCAGCAGTCCCGGGACTAGCGGAGAGCAGTTCTTC. J is TRBJ2-1 and V is TRBV12-3 or TRBV12-4; 11 nucleotides line up with TRBD2. V was pared by 5 bases and J by 10 bases, with 4 bases of the junction left unmatched. CDR3 length: 13 residues.

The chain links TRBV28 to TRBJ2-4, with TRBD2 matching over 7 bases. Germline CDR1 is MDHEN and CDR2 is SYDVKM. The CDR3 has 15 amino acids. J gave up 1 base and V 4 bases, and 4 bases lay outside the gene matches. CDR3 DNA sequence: TGTGCCAGCAGTTCAAGCGGGACGGCCAAAAACATTCAGTACTTC. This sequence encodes CASSSSGTAKNIQYF.

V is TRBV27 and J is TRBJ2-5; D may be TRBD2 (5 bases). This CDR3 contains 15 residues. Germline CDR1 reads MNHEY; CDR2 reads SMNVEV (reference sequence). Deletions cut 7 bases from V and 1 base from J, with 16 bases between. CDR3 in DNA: TGTGCCAGCAATACTGGTGCGGGTACCCAAGAGACCCAGTACTTC. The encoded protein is CASNTGAGTQETQYF.

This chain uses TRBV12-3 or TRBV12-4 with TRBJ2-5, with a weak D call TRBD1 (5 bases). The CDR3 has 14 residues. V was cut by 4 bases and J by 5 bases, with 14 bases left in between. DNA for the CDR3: TGTGCCAGCAGTTCTCAGGGTGTAGGGGAGACCCAGTACTTC. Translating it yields CASSSQGVGETQYF.

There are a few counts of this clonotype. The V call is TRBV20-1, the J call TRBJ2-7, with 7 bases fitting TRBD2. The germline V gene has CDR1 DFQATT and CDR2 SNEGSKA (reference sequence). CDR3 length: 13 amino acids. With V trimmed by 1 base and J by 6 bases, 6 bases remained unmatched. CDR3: CSARGGRGGEQYV. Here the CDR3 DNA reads TGCAGTGCTAGAGGAGGGAGGGGTGGCGAGCAGTACGTC.

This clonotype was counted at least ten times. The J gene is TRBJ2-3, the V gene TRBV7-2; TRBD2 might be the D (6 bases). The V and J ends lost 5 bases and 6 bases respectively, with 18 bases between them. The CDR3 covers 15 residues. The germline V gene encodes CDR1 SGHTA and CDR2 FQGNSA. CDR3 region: CASSPGRDTRDTQYF. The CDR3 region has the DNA TGTGCCAGCAGCCCCGGGAGAGATACGAGGGATACGCAGTATTTT.

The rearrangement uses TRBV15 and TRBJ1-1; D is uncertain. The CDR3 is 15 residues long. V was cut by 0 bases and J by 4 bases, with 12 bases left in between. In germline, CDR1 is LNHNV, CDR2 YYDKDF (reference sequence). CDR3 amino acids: CATSRDKVLGTEAFF. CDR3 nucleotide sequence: TGTGCCACCAGCAGAGATAAGGTCCTGGGCACTGAAGCTTTCTTT.